Reported below is one T cell receptor beta chain. The target antigen is unknown. This may be a read error: a much more frequent sequence differs by one nucleotide. The data derive from a study of T cell repertoires in cytomegalovirus infection. Study-wide results and limits: Carriage of CMV together with the relevant HLA was identifiable through cumulative public TCR beta family frequency.

In TCRdb, the reads were re-called with MiXCR into one record per CDR3 protein. The sample records 360,000 or so distinct CDR3 sequences, around a third being singletons. The material was cultured PBMCs, obtained from culture after CMV antigen stimulation. The receptor's source is a human donor in good health (CMV status not recorded). Some clones in this sample may be carry-over from other donors' samples.

The CDR3 DNA reads TGTGCCAGCAGTCTGGATCACAGCGAACCCAATCAGCCCCAGCATTTT. This codes for CASSLDHSEPNQPQHF. This chain uses TRBV7-2 with TRBJ1-5, with no clear D. Trimming left V 6 bases short and J 3 bases short, with 18 bases between. This CDR3 is built from 16 residues. Looked up from germline, CDR1 is SGHTA and CDR2 is FQGNSA.